A single sample gave rise to the 24 T cell receptor beta chains below, sequenced in a study of T cell repertoires in cytomegalovirus infection. TCRdb fed the reads into MiXCR, producing one record per CDR3 protein. Of 310,000 or so distinct CDR3 sequences in the sample, 20% to 25% were seen once. Their antigen targets remain unknown. The source material was cultured PBMCs, sampled from culture after CMV antigen stimulation. Receptors were obtained from a human donor in good health (CMV status not recorded). Some clones in this sample may be carry-over from other donors' samples.

This clonotype was seen more than once but under ten times. This chain links TRBV7-6 with TRBJ2-1, with a tentative D call TRBD1 (6 bases). The length of the CDR3 is 14 residues. Trimming took 5 bases from V and 7 from J, leaving 15 bases between them. Looked up from germline, CDR1 is SGHVS and CDR2 is FNYEAQ. The CDR3: CASSPWAGVNEQFF. The CDR3 DNA reads TGTGCCAGCAGCCCCTGGGCAGGGGTGAATGAGCAGTTCTTC. The full variable domain, rest sourced from reference TRBV7-6 and TRBJ2-1, is GAGVSQSPRYKVTKRGQDVALRCDPISGHVSLYWYRQALGQGPEFLTYFNYEAQQDKSGLPNDRFSAERPEGSISTLTIQRTEQRDSAMYRCASSPWAGVNEQFFGPGTRLTVL.

This chain joins TRBV6-2 or TRBV6-3 and TRBJ2-5; TRBD2 matches 10 bases. V shed 5 bases and J 1 base; nucleotides not matched to a gene: 10. Germline V gene data show CDR1 as MNHEY and CDR2 as SVGEGT. There are 17 residues in the CDR3. The CDR3: CASSGRTSGAGQETQYF. Written as DNA, the CDR3 is TGTGCCAGCAGTGGACGGACTAGCGGCGCGGGCCAAGAGACCCAGTACTTC.

This clonotype was picked up a small number of times. This chain links TRBV5-6 with TRBJ2-5; 12 bases fit TRBD2. CDR1 SGHDT and CDR2 YYEEEE come from the germline V gene. Losses at the gene ends were 5 bases for V and 4 bases for J; bases not matched to a gene: 15. The CDR3 has 18 amino acids. The CDR3 region has the DNA TGTGCCAGCAGATCAGCCGGGACTAGCGGGTTCCAGGGAGAGACCCAGTACTTC. Translating it yields CASRSAGTSGFQGETQYF.

The genes are TRBV14 and TRBJ1-2; D unresolved. The CDR3 has 13 amino acids. Trimming took off 0 bases at V and 0 bases at J, with 2 bases between the two ends. CDR1 SGHDN and CDR2 FVKESK come from the germline V gene. CDR3 in DNA: TGTGCCAGCAGCCAAGACACTAACTATGGCTACACCTTC. Translation: CASSQDTNYGYTF.

Only a few counts were recorded for this clonotype. This chain joins TRBV7-9 and TRBJ2-7, with TRBD1 identical over 9 bases. CDR1 and CDR2 from the germline V gene are SEHNR and FQNEAQ (reference sequence). Germline trimming cut 1 base from V and 5 bases from J; bases unmatched to any gene: 3. The CDR3 totals 14 residues. In nucleotides, the CDR3 is TGTGCCAGCAGCTTAGGGACAGGGGTAAACGAGCAGTACGTC. It translates to CASSLGTGVNEQYV.

This rearrangement joins TRBV4-1 to TRBJ2-3; D is unresolved. Germline CDR1 and CDR2: MGHRA and YSYEKL. V shed 0 bases and J shed 2 bases, with 6 bases lying between them. This CDR3 comprises 14 residues. The CDR3 protein is CASSQDQYTDTQYF. CDR3 in DNA: TGCGCCAGCAGCCAAGATCAGTACACAGATACGCAGTATTTT.

Here the CDR3 DNA reads TGTGCCAGTCAACAGAGAGAAAATCAGCCCCAGCATTTT. Amino acids: CASQQRENQPQHF. The rearrangement links TRBV19 to TRBJ1-5; D remains ambiguous. This CDR3 comprises 13 residues. V lost 8 bases, J lost 4 bases, and 12 bases lay in between. CDR1 and CDR2 (germline): LNHDA, SQIVND (reference sequence).

This chain links TRBV11-2 with TRBJ1-4; tentative D call: TRBD1 (6 bases). Trimming left V 5 bases short and J 3 bases short, with 10 bases between. CDR3 length: 14 residues. Per the germline V gene, CDR1 is SGHAT and CDR2 is FQNNGV. The CDR3 sequence is CASSRDTPNEKLFF. The CDR3, as DNA: TGTGCCAGCAGCCGGGACACACCTAATGAAAAACTGTTTTTT.

Ten or more counts support this clonotype. The rearrangement links TRBV7-2 to TRBJ2-3, with a possible D match to TRBD1 (6 bases). Per the germline V gene, CDR1 is SGHTA and CDR2 is FQGNSA. The CDR3 totals 13 residues. V was shortened by 10 bases and J by 1 base, with 12 bases between the two germline ends. The CDR3 is CATPDSRTDTQYF. The CDR3 coding sequence is TGTGCCACTCCGGACAGCCGCACAGATACGCAGTATTTT.

This clonotype came up a few times. J is TRBJ1-1 and V is TRBV7-9; a possible D gene is TRBD1 (6 bases). Trimming removed 1 base at V and 12 bases at J, with 18 bases between. CDR1 is SEHNR and CDR2 is FQNEAQ in the germline V gene (reference sequence). The CDR3 covers 14 residues. CDR3 sequence: CASSLGGQGKRSFF. The CDR3 DNA follows: TGTGCCAGCAGCTTAGGGGGCCAGGGGAAGAGATCTTTCTTT. The whole variable domain, remainder taken from reference TRBV7-9 and TRBJ1-1, is DTGVSQNPRHKITKRGQNVTFRCDPISEHNRLYWYRQTLGQGPEFLTYFQNEAQLEKSRLLSDRFSAERPKGSFSTLEIQRTEQGDSAMYLCASSLGGQGKRSFFGQGTRLTVV.

This clonotype occurred a few times. The J gene is TRBJ2-1, the V gene TRBV11-2; 11 nucleotides agree with TRBD2. The V gene end was trimmed by 5 bases and the J gene end by 8 bases; junction bases not matched to a gene: 11. Germline CDR1 is SGHAT and CDR2 is FQNNGV. CDR3 size: 16 residues. CDR3 region: CASSPVVTSGIDEQFF. The CDR3 nucleotides read TGTGCCAGCAGCCCAGTCGTGACTAGCGGGATTGATGAGCAGTTCTTC.

This clonotype occurred a few times. The chain has TRBV30 and TRBJ2-5; TRBD2 might be the D (6 bases). The CDR3 runs 14 residues. Germline values: CDR1 GTSNPN, CDR2 SVGIG (reference sequence). Trimming took 4 bases from V and 1 from J, leaving 13 bases between them. The CDR3 DNA sequence: TGTGCCTGGAATCGGGGGTCCCTCCAAGAGACCCAGTACTTC. It is translated as CAWNRGSLQETQYF.

The CDR3 nucleotides are TGTGCCAGCAGTTCCAGGGTTAACAATGAGCAGTTCTTC. Its translation is CASSSRVNNEQFF. The J gene is TRBJ2-1, the V gene TRBV7-9; tentatively, D is TRBD1 (5 bases). Trimming took 6 bases from V and 5 from J, leaving 11 bases between them. CDR1 and CDR2 from the germline V gene are SEHNR and FQNEAQ (reference sequence). The CDR3 loop spans 13 amino acids.

The chain couples TRBV7-2 to TRBJ2-7; D perhaps matches TRBD2 (5 bases). V was shortened by 1 base and J by 0 bases, with 10 bases between the two germline ends. The V gene's germline CDR1 is SGHTA and CDR2 FQGNSA. This CDR3 comprises 15 residues. The CDR3 DNA sequence: TGTGCCAGCAGCTTAGGGCCGGGGAGCTCCTACGAGCAGTACGTC. Amino acid sequence: CASSLGPGSSYEQYV.

The table lists this clonotype with a few counts. J is TRBJ2-1 and V is TRBV20-1; D remains ambiguous. The CDR3 sequence is 14 residues long. V was pared by 4 bases and J by 3 bases, with 13 bases between. In germline, CDR1 is DFQATT, CDR2 SNEGSKA (reference sequence). The CDR3 DNA sequence: TGCAGTGCTACCCCAAGGCGTCACTACAATGAGCAGTTCTTC. Translation gives CSATPRRHYNEQFF.

This chain joins TRBV28 and TRBJ1-2; no reliable D call. This CDR3 contains 16 residues. The V end lost 3 bases, the J end lost 7 bases, and 21 bases lay between the germline ends. The germline CDR1 and CDR2 sequences are MDHEN and SYDVKM. The CDR3, as DNA: TGTGCCAGCAGTTTGCTAATCCACGTCCCGAATGTTGGCTACACCTTC. Protein product: CASSLLIHVPNVGYTF.

The chain joins TRBV20-1 to TRBJ1-5, with D possibly being TRBD1 (6 bases). Trimming cost V 4 bases and J 7 bases, with 14 bases left between them. The CDR3 consists of 13 residues. Germline CDR1 and CDR2: DFQATT and SNEGSKA (reference sequence). The CDR3 coding sequence is TGCAGTGCTACACAGGGCTCGGAACAGCCCCAGCATTTT. Encoded protein: CSATQGSEQPQHF.

The chain uses TRBV2 and TRBJ1-5; 7 positions agree with TRBD1. The CDR3 is 15 residues long. Germline CDR1 reads SNHLY; CDR2 reads FYNNEI. The V segment lost 3 bases and the J segment 3 bases; nucleotides outside the gene matches: 5. CDR3 protein: CASSETDRSNQPQHF. As DNA, the CDR3 is TGTGCCAGCAGTGAGACGGACAGGTCCAATCAGCCCCAGCATTTT.

This rearrangement joins TRBV7-9 to TRBJ2-1, with D possibly being TRBD2 (6 bases). V was trimmed by 5 bases and J by 1 base, leaving 18 bases between them. Germline CDR1 reads SEHNR; CDR2 reads FQNEAQ (reference sequence). CDR3 length: 17 amino acids. CDR3 residues: CASSQPPRGGSYNEQFF. The CDR3 nucleotides read TGTGCCAGCAGCCAACCACCGCGGGGTGGGTCCTACAATGAGCAGTTCTTC.

This chain connects TRBV28 to TRBJ1-2; D might be TRBD1 (5 bases). This CDR3 has 16 residues. CDR1 and CDR2 (germline): MDHEN, SYDVKM. The ends were cut back, 5 bases at V and 3 bases at J, with 19 bases in the middle. CDR3 amino acids: CASSPASTASDYGYTF. Written as DNA, the CDR3 is TGTGCCAGCAGTCCGGCATCGACAGCCTCTGACTATGGCTACACCTTC.

This clonotype was counted between two and nine times. The chain has TRBV5-5 and TRBJ2-3, with D uncertain. The length of the CDR3 is 15 residues. The V end lost 2 bases, the J end lost 0 bases, and 10 bases lay between the germline ends. Germline CDR1 reads SGHKS; CDR2 reads YYEKEE (reference sequence). CDR3 region: CASSLQASSTDTQYF. CDR3 sequence (DNA): TGTGCCAGCAGCTTACAAGCCTCTAGCACAGATACGCAGTATTTT.

A few counts support this clonotype. The V gene is TRBV12-3 or TRBV12-4, the J gene TRBJ1-6; 9 bases fit TRBD1. V dropped 7 bases and J dropped 14; count of bases not matched to a gene: 6. CDR3 length: 12 amino acids. The CDR3 sequence: CASILTGGTLHF. The CDR3 DNA reads TGTGCCAGCATCTTGACAGGGGGAACCCTCCACTTT.

This clonotype was counted only a few times. CDR3 DNA sequence: TGTGCCAGTAGTAGAAGGATCCAAATGAACACTGAAGCTTTCTTT. It yields the protein CASSRRIQMNTEAFF. The rearrangement uses TRBV19 and TRBJ1-1, with D unclear. V was shortened by 4 bases and J by 0 bases, with 12 bases between the two germline ends. The CDR3 sequence is 15 residues long. Germline V CDR1 and CDR2: LNHDA, SQIVND (reference sequence).

In this sample, this clonotype turned up many times. The CDR3 region has the DNA TGTGCCAGCAGTGAGGTAGCGGGAGGGGCCTACGAGCAGTACTTC. This gives the protein CASSEVAGGAYEQYF. The rearrangement uses TRBV7-2 and TRBJ2-7, with TRBD2 matching 11 bases. Germline CDR1 and CDR2: SGHTA and FQGNSA. V shed 6 bases and J 2 bases; nucleotides not matched to a gene: 6. This CDR3 spans 15 amino acids.